This T cell receptor beta chain originates from a study of cytomegalovirus exposure and HLA in healthy donors. The wider study: Early released data had 80 million or so unique TCRs, all coming from HLA-typed donors.

Germline-derived CDR1 and CDR2 are LNHDA and SQIVND (reference sequence). The CDR3 totals 19 residues. The V gene end was trimmed by 5 bases and the J gene end by 2 bases; junction bases not matched to a gene: 14. This PCR relied on a set of 60 Vbeta primers and 13 Jbeta primers. Method: immunoSEQ multiplex PCR; TCRdb's copy keeps in-frame clones and lacks some. The sample has fewer than 100,000 clones; roughly 8.2% are singletons. The chain joins TRBV19 to TRBJ2-3, with 12 positions matching TRBD2. Sequences were obtained from PBMCs. The sequence was obtained from a man aged 50-60 years in good health and CMV-seronegative. For the CDR3, the DNA is TGTGCCAGTAGTCTCTCCAGACTAGCGGGAGTCGAGTTCACAGATACGCAGTATTTT. It specifies CASSLSRLAGVEFTDTQYF.